A selection of T cell receptor beta chains follows, all from one sample in a study of cytomegalovirus exposure and HLA in healthy donors. The data were produced by immunoSEQ multiplex PCR, yet TCRdb's version contains in-frame clones alone and is incomplete. The sample shows more than 100,000 clones, over 80% of them seen only once. Sequenced sample: PBMCs. The source is a man younger than 45 in good health and CMV-seronegative. The CDR3 runs from the conserved cysteine through the conserved F or W. D genes are given only for firm matches. Rows may omit the clone size; those that give it use once, few, many or a size class.

cdr3_aa | cdr3_nt | d_call | j_call | clone_size | v_call
CASSETREGYTF | TGTGCCAGCAGTGAAACTAGGGAGGGCTACACCTTC | . | TRBJ1-2 | few | TRBV2
CASSQAPDRTSPGELFF | TGCGCCAGCAGCCAAGCACCGGACAGGACATCGCCCGGGGAGCTGTTTTTT | TRBD1 | TRBJ2-2 | . | TRBV4-3
CASSLGGQPGHEQYF | TGCGCCAGCAGCTTGGGGGGACAGCCCGGCCACGAGCAGTACTTC | TRBD1 | TRBJ2-7 | . | TRBV5-1
CASSWTGATRNEQFF | TGTGCCAGCAGCTGGACAGGGGCCACTCGCAATGAGCAGTTCTTC | TRBD1 | TRBJ2-1 | . | TRBV7-9
CASSKGTSGGLSTDTQYF | TGTGCCAGCAGTAAAGGGACTAGCGGGGGGCTCAGCACAGATACGCAGTATTTT | TRBD2 | TRBJ2-3 | . | TRBV6-1
CASSLTGRTEAFF | TGTGCCAGCAGCCTGACAGGGCGAACTGAAGCTTTCTTT | TRBD1 | TRBJ1-1 | . | TRBV28
CASSLGAAEAFF | TGTGCCAGCAGCTTAGGGGCTGCTGAAGCTTTCTTT | . | TRBJ1-1 | once | TRBV7-9
CASSHAGTSGGLDTQYF | TGCGCCAGCAGCCACGCTGGGACTAGCGGGGGGTTAGATACGCAGTATTTT | TRBD2 | TRBJ2-3 | . | TRBV4-3
CASSSLSYNEQFF | TGTGCCAGCAGTTCCCTCTCCTACAATGAGCAGTTCTTC | . | TRBJ2-1 | . | TRBV27
CASSAGYGTGWTYEQYF | TGTGCCAGCAGCGCGGGTTACGGGACAGGGTGGACCTACGAGCAGTACTTC | TRBD1 | TRBJ2-7 | . | TRBV5-5
CASSLGQGHYSNQPQHF | TGTGCCAGCAGCTTGGGGCAGGGGCACTATAGCAATCAGCCCCAGCATTTT | . | TRBJ1-5 | . | TRBV5-6
CASSPGGQSNYGYTF | TGCGCCAGCAGCCCGGGCGGGCAATCTAACTATGGCTACACCTTC | . | TRBJ1-2 | . | TRBV5-1
CSASRRDTQYF | TGCAGTGCTAGTCGGAGGGATACGCAGTATTTT | . | TRBJ2-3 | . | TRBV20-1
CASSMTSGDQETQYF | TGTGCCAGTAGTATGACTAGCGGGGACCAAGAGACCCAGTACTTC | TRBD2 | TRBJ2-5 | . | TRBV19
CASSESGGGQETQYF | TGTGCCAGCAGTGAATCGGGGGGGGGCCAAGAGACCCAGTACTTC | TRBD2 | TRBJ2-5 | . | TRBV2
CASSITGRTANYGYTF | TGTGCCAGCTCAATAACAGGGAGAACGGCTAACTATGGCTACACCTTC | . | TRBJ1-2 | . | TRBV28
CASSLQGDEKLFF | TGTGCCAGCAGCTTACAGGGGGATGAAAAACTGTTTTTT | TRBD1 | TRBJ1-4 | . | TRBV5-5
CASSWGTQDVYGYTF | TGTGCCAGCAGCTGGGGTACACAGGATGTCTATGGCTACACCTTC | . | TRBJ1-2 | . | TRBV5-6
CASSPEVGQPQHF | TGTGCCAGCAGCCCAGAGGTGGGTCAGCCCCAGCATTTT | . | TRBJ1-5 | . | TRBV11-3
CASSQGDSPYEQYF | TGCGCCAGCAGCCAAGGGGACAGTCCCTACGAGCAGTACTTC | TRBD1 | TRBJ2-7 | . | TRBV4-1
CASRADREETQYF | TGTGCCAGCAGAGCTGACAGGGAAGAGACCCAGTACTTC | TRBD1 | TRBJ2-5 | . | TRBV6-5
CASSEAGTGYYGYTF | TGTGCCAGCAGTGAAGCCGGGACAGGCTACTATGGCTACACCTTC | TRBD1 | TRBJ1-2 | . | TRBV6-1
CASSLNGLLNTIYF | TGTGCCAGCAGTTTAAATGGGCTTTTAAACACCATATATTTT | . | TRBJ1-3 | . | TRBV28
CASSPGTVNEKLFF | TGTGCCAGCAGTCCGGGGACAGTTAATGAAAAACTGTTTTTT | TRBD1 | TRBJ1-4 | . | TRBV6-5
CASCSGTFNSEQYF | TGCGCCAGCTGTAGTGGGACATTTAACTCCGAGCAGTACTTC | . | TRBJ2-7 | . | TRBV5-1
CASSGGSSGGAEQYF | TGTGCCAGCAGTGGCGGGTCCAGCGGGGGGGCTGAGCAGTACTTC | TRBD2 | TRBJ2-7 | . | TRBV6-1
CASTPGGLTNTEELFF | TGTGCCAGCACCCCAGGAGGACTAACGAACACCGAGGAGCTGTTTTTT | . | TRBJ2-2 | . | TRBV13
CAWSGLAGSYEQYF | TGTGCCTGGAGTGGTCTAGCGGGGTCCTACGAGCAGTACTTC | TRBD2 | TRBJ2-7 | . | TRBV30
CASSPQGGEQYF | TGTGCCAGCAGTCCGCAGGGGGGTGAGCAGTACTTC | . | TRBJ2-7 | . | TRBV28